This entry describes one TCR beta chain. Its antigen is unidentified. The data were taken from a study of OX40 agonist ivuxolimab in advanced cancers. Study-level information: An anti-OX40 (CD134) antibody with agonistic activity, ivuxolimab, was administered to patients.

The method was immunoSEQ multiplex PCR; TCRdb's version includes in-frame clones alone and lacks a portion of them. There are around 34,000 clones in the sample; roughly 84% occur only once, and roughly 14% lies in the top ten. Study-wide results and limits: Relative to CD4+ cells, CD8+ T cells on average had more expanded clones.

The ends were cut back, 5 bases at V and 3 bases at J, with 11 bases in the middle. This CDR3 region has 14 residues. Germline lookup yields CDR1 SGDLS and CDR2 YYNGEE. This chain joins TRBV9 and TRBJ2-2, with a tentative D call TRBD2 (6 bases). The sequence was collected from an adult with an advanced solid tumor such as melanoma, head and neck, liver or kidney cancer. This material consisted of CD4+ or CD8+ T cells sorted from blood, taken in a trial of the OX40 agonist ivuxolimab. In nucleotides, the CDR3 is TGTGCCAGCAGTCTCGGGGGAGACACCGGGGAGCTGTTTTTT. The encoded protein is CASSLGGDTGELFF.